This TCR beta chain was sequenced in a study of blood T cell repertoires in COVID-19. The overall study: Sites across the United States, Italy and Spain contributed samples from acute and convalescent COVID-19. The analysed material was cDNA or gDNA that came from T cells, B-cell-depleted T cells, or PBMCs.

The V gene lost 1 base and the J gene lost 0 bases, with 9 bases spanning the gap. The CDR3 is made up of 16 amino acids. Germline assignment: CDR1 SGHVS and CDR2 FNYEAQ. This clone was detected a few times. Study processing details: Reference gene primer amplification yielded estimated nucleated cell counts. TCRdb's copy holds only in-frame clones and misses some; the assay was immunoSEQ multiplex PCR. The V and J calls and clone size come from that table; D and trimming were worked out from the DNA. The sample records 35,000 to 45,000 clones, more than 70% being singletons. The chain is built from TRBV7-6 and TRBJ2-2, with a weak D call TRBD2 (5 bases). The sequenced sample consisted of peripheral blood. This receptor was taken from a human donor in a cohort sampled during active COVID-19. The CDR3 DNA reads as TGTGCCAGCAGCTTAGGTCCGGGGACGAACACCGGGGAGCTGTTTTTT. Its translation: CASSLGPGTNTGELFF. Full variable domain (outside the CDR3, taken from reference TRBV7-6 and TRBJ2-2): GAGVSQSPRYKVTKRGQDVALRCDPISGHVSLYWYRQALGQGPEFLTYFNYEAQQDKSGLPNDRFSAERPEGSISTLTIQRTEQRDSAMYRCASSLGPGTNTGELFFGEGSRLTVL.